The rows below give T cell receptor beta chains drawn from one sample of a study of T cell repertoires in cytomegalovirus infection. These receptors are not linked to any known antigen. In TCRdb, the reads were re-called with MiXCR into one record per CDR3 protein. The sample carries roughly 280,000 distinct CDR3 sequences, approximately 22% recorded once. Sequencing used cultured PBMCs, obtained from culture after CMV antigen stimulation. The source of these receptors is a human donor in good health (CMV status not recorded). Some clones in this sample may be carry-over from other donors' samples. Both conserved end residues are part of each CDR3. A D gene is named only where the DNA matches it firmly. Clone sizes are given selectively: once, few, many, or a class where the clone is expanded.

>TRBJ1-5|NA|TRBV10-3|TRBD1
CAISSLDRSSNQPQHF
TGTGCCATCAGCTCCCTGGACAGGTCAAGCAATCAGCCCCAGCATTTT
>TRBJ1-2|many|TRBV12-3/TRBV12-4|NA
CASRRDGRSDTF
TGTGCCAGCAGACGGGACGGACGATCTGACACCTTC
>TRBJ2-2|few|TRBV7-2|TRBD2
CASSHSGSRTGELFF
TGTGCCAGCAGCCATAGCGGGAGTAGGACCGGGGAGCTGTTTTTT
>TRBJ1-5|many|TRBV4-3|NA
CASSQIRNQPQHF
TGCGCCAGCAGCCAAATCCGGAATCAGCCCCAGCATTTT
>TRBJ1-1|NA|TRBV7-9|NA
CASSLDRGGAFF
TGTGCCAGCAGCTTAGACCGCGGCGGAGCTTTCTTT
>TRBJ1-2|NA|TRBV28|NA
CASSLEPLLVAYGYTF
TGTGCCAGCAGTCTCGAGCCGCTCCTTGTTGCCTATGGCTACACCTTC
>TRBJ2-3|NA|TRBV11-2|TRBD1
CASSLVAGGNTQYF
TGTGCCAGCAGCTTAGTCGCAGGGGGCAATACGCAGTATTTT
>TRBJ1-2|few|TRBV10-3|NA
CAIRGLIQGGYTF
TGTGCCATCAGGGGACTAATACAGGGTGGCTACACCTTC
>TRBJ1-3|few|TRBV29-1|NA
CSVDFRNTIYF
TGCAGCGTTGATTTTCGAAACACCATATATTTT
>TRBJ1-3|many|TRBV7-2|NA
CASSLLGQGSGNTIYF
TGTGCCAGCAGCTTACTAGGACAAGGTTCTGGAAACACCATATATTTT
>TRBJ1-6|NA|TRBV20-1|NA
CSARAGVSPLHF
TGCAGTGCCCGGGCGGGGGTGTCACCCCTCCACTTT
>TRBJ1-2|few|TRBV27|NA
CASSLDLRGYTF
TGTGCCAGCAGTTTAGATCTGCGAGGCTACACCTTC
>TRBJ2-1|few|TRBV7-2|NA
CASSFEGSRNEQFF
TGTGCCAGCAGCTTCGAAGGGTCGCGCAATGAGCAGTTCTTC
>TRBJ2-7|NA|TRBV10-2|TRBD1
CASSGTGETYEQYF
TGCGCCAGCAGCGGCACAGGGGAGACCTACGAGCAGTACTTC
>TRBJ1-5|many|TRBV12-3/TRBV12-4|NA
CASSPSRREALKAQHF
TGTGCCAGCAGTCCCTCCCGCAGGGAGGCTTTGAAGGCCCAGCATTTT
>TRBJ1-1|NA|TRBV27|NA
CASSHGGGVAFF
TGTGCCAGCAGCCATGGGGGAGGGGTAGCTTTCTTT
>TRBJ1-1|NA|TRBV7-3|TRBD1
CASSLRQGLDTEAFF
TGTGCCAGCAGTCTCAGACAGGGACTAGACACTGAAGCTTTCTTT
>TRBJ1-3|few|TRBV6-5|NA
CASKYGDNSGNTIYF
TGTGCCAGCAAATACGGGGACAACTCTGGAAACACCATATATTTT
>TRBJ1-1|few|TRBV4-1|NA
CASSHLAGTRTEAFF
TGCGCCAGCAGCCACCTGGCAGGGACGCGCACTGAAGCTTTCTTT
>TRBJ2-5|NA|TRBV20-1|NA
CSASAAWGVIRETQYF
TGCAGTGCTAGTGCCGCCTGGGGGGTAATTAGAGAGACCCAGTACTTC
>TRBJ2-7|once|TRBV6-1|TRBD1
CASSPGQLLYEQYF
TGTGCCAGCAGCCCGGGACAGCTTCTCTACGAGCAGTACTTC
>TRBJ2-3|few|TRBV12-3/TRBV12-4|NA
CASSLYATQYF
TGTGCCAGCAGTCTGTACGCGACGCAGTATTTT
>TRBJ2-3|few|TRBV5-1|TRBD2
CASSSPGLAAGAKAQYF
TGCGCCAGCAGCTCACCGGGACTAGCGGCCGGGGCCAAGGCGCAGTATTTT
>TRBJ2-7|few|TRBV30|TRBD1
CAWSSGTGSSYEQYF
TGTGCCTGGAGTTCGGGGACAGGCAGCTCCTACGAGCAGTACTTC
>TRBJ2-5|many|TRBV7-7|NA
CASSRGAEETQYF
TGTGCTAGCAGCCGAGGGGCAGAAGAGACCCAGTACTTC
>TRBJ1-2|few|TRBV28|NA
CASSLDWSHGYTF
TGTGCCAGCAGCCTCGACTGGAGCCATGGCTACACCTTC
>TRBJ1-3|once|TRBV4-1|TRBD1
CASSQGLGTGRSGNTIYF
TGCGCCAGCAGCCAAGGGCTTGGGACAGGGCGCTCTGGAAACACCATATATTTT
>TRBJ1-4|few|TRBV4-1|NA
CASSRGTANEKLFF
TGCGCCAGCAGCCGAGGCACGGCTAATGAAAAACTGTTTTTT
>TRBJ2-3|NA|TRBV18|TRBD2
CASSPAAGGADTQYF
TGTGCCAGCTCACCGGCAGCGGGAGGGGCAGATACGCAGTATTTT
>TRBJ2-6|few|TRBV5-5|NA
CASSLDDSSSGANVLTF
TGTGCCAGCAGCTTGGACGATTCTAGCTCTGGGGCCAACGTCCTGACTTTC
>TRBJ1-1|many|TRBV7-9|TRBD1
CASSATGSTEAFF
TGTGCCAGCAGCGCGACAGGGAGCACTGAAGCTTTCTTT
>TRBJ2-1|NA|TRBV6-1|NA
CASSEQIYNEQFF
TGTGCCAGCAGTGAACAGATATACAATGAGCAGTTCTTC
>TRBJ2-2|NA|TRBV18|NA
CASSRWDASNTGELFF
TGTGCCAGCTCACGATGGGACGCCTCGAACACCGGGGAGCTGTTTTTT
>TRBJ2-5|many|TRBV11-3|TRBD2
CASSEGLAGEETQYF
TGTGCCAGCAGCGAGGGACTAGCGGGAGAAGAGACCCAGTACTTC
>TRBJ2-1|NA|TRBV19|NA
CASSISGYSYNEQFF
TGTGCCAGTAGTATAAGCGGGTACTCCTACAATGAGCAGTTCTTC
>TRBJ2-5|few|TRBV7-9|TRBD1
CASSLPGQGETQYF
TGTGCCAGCAGCTTACCCGGACAGGGAGAGACCCAGTACTTC
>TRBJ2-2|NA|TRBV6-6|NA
CATWLGELFF
TGTGCCACGTGGCTGGGGGAGCTGTTTTTT
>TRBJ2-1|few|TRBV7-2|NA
CASSDSGYNEQFF
TGTGCCAGCAGCGATAGCGGTTACAATGAGCAGTTCTTC
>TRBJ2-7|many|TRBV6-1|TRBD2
CASTPPRGGLAGASSYEQYF
TGTGCCAGCACCCCACCTCGGGGGGGGCTAGCGGGTGCCAGCTCCTACGAGCAGTACTTC
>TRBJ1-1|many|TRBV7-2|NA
CASSQTAGRTEAFF
TGTGCCAGCAGCCAAACTGCAGGGAGGACTGAAGCTTTCTTT
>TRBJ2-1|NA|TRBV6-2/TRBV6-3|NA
CASSKQAYNEQFF
TGTGCCAGCAGTAAGCAGGCGTACAATGAGCAGTTCTTC
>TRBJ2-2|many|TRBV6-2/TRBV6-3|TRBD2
CASTSGRRIGELFF
TGTGCCAGCACTAGCGGGAGGCGGATCGGGGAGCTGTTTTTT
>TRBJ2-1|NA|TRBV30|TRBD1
CAWSPSDRGATSYNEQFF
TGTGCCTGGAGTCCCTCGGACAGGGGGGCGACCTCCTACAATGAGCAGTTCTTC
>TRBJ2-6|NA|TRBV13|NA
CASSLVSGANVLTF
TGTGCCAGCAGCTTAGTATCGGGGGCCAACGTCCTGACTTTC
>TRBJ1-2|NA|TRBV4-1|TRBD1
CASSQGDRGTGYTF
TGCGCCAGCAGCCAAGGGGACAGGGGGACTGGCTACACCTTC
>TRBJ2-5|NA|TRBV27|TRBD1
CASSYGTAISMETQYF
TGTGCCAGCAGTTACGGGACAGCGATAAGCATGGAGACCCAGTACTTC
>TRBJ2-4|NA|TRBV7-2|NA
CASSSGTTPGRKDF
TGTGCCAGCAGCTCAGGGACCACCCCGGGCAGGAAGGACTTC